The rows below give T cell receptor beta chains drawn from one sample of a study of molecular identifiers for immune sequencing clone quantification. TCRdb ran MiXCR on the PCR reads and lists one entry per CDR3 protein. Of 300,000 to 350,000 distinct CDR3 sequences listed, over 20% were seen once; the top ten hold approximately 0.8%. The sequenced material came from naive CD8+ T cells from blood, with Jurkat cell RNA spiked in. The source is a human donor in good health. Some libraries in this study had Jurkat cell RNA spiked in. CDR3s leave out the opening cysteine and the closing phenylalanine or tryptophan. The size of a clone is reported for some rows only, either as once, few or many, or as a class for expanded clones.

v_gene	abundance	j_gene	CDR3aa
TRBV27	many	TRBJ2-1	ASSWGGPDEQF
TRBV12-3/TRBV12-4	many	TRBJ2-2	ASSSWTGLAGELF
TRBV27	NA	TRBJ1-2	VSSYSTLVYGYT
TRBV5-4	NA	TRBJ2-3	ASSFGQVGDAQY
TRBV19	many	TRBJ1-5	ASSIPINQPQH
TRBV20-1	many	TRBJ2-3	SARRGRVTSTDTQY
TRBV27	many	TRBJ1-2	ASSSNRDIVNYGYT
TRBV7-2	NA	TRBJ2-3	ASSLFPPDPSTDTQY
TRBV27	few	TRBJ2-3	ASGTGPSTDTQY
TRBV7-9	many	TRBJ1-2	ASSPGSPYGYT
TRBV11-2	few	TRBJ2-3	ASSLEGQRPRTDTQY
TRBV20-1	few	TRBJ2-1	SARSDRDRDFDEQF
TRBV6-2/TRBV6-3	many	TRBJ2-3	ASSYGQGVTDTQY
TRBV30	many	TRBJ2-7	AWSVQGTGIYGQY
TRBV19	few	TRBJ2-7	ASSTNPASYEQY
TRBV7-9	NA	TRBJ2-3	ASSIHVWGAGGTDTQY
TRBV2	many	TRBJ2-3	ASSEQGTDTQY
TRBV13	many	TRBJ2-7	ASSQQLAGGPSSYEQY
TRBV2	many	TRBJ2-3	ASSQGLGTDTQY
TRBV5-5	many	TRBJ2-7	ASSWREASSYEQY
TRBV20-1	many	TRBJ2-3	SAPGLVWADTQY
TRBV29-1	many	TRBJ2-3	SVGGGLISTDTQY
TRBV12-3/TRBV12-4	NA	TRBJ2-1	ASSWGRGLRSSYNEQF
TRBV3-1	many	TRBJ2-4	ASSQPNKNIQY
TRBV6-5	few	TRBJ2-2	ASRYGANTGELF